The present T cell receptor (beta chain) was sequenced within a study of breast tumors, draining lymph nodes, adjacent tissues. TCRdb reprocessed the multiplex PCR reads via MiXCR and lists one record per CDR3 protein. The sample has 13,000 or so distinct CDR3 sequences; over 45% are singletons. The study, taken as a whole, reports: Compared with basal-like, luminal-like tumors shared significantly more repertoire with nontumor tissue. That most tumor T cells come from lymph nodes remained unproven. Tumors had less TCR diversity than lymph nodes, more than nontumor tissue.

There are many counts of this clonotype. The antigen remains unidentified. The clonotype was recovered from a female donor with breast cancer. Some clones in this sample may be carry-over from other donors' samples. The specimen was tumor-adjacent breast tissue.

The CDR3 spells CSVGTGGSGNTIYF. CDR3 nucleotides: TGCAGCGTTGGGACAGGGGGATCGGGAAACACCATATATTTT. The chain links TRBV29-1 to TRBJ1-3; 10 bases match TRBD1. Germline CDR1 SQVTM, CDR2 ANQGSEA. The CDR3 spans 14 residues. V dropped 4 bases and J dropped 4; count of bases not matched to a gene: 4.